The T cell receptor beta chain described here comes from a study of blood T cell repertoires in COVID-19. CDR1 and CDR2 from the germline V gene are SGHRS and YFSETQ. CDR3 length equals 15 residues. V was pared by 3 bases and J by 9 bases, with 6 bases of the junction left unmatched. In the authors' methods: It was from reference gene primer amplification that nucleated cell counts were estimated. Sequencing was performed with immunoSEQ multiplex PCR; in TCRdb, only in-frame clones are kept and a portion is missing. That table gives V, J and clone size, and the DNA gave D and trimming. The table lists 200,000 to 250,000 clones, over 70% of them singletons. Adults between roughly 18 and 95 years of age took part from under 25 US areas. Someone with COVID-19 had been met by exposed participants within 2 weeks before study entry.

This receptor was obtained from a woman aged 30 to 39 who had been exposed to COVID-19. The sequencing sample was made of PBMCs or T cells enriched from blood (not recorded which). V and J are TRBV5-1 and TRBJ2-1; 13 bases align to TRBD2. The CDR3 DNA reads as TGCGCCAGCAGCTCACGACTAGCGGGAGGAATTGAGCAGTTCTTC. Its translation: CASSSRLAGGIEQFF.